The 20 T cell receptor beta chains below come from one sample, sequenced in a study of cytomegalovirus exposure and HLA in healthy donors listed by TCRdb under 2017. Preparation of the library involved the immunoSEQ multiplex PCR assay. For the multiplex PCR, a mixture combining 60 forward primers for TCR Vbeta segments and 13 reverse primers for TCR Jbeta segments was used. As stored in TCRdb, this immuneACCESS dataset retains in-frame rearrangements with V and J assigned. A fraction of the clones does not appear; measured against another copy, unresolved V genes explain less than half of the discrepancy, and the remainder lacks a known reason. Recorded for this sample are approximately 140,000 clones; around 82% of them occurred a single time. Jointly, the top ten make up roughly 3.2% of the sample. The sample was PBMCs. The receptor source for this set is a man between 18 and 35 years old in good health and CMV-seropositive.

The CDR3 nucleotides read TGTGCCAGCAGCTTAGTGCGGGAGGGCACAGATACGCAGTATTTT. It codes for CASSLVREGTDTQYF. The genes are TRBV7-3 and TRBJ2-3, with TRBD2 matching over 8 bases. J lost 1 base, V lost 2 bases, and 2 bases had no gene match. The CDR3 sequence is 15 residues long. Germline CDR1 is SGHTA and CDR2 is FQGTGA.

The J gene is TRBJ2-7, the V gene TRBV10-1; 8 bases map to TRBD2. This CDR3 has 15 amino acids. V shed 0 bases, J shed 3 bases, and the junction held 4 bases outside the gene matches. Germline assignment: CDR1 WNHNN and CDR2 SYGVQD (reference sequence). The CDR3 here is CASSESISGIYEQYF. For the CDR3, the DNA is TGCGCCAGCAGTGAGTCGATTAGCGGGATCTACGAGCAGTACTTC.

In DNA, the CDR3 is TGTGCCAGCAGGCCTGGACTAGCGGGAGTGGGGGAGCAGTACTTC. It specifies CASRPGLAGVGEQYF. J is TRBJ2-7 and V is TRBV2, with TRBD2 matching 13 bases. The V segment lost 6 bases and the J segment 7 bases; nucleotides outside the gene matches: 9. CDR1 is SNHLY and CDR2 is FYNNEI in the germline V gene. CDR3 length equals 15 residues.

The genes are TRBV4-1 and TRBJ2-3; D is possibly TRBD1 (5 bases). Germline lookup yields CDR1 MGHRA and CDR2 YSYEKL. This CDR3 contains 15 residues. With 1 base removed from V and 4 bases from J, the gap between germline ends came to 12 bases. CDR3 bases: TGCGCCAGCAGCCAAGTGGGGCTGAGCCCAGATACGCAGTATTTT. It encodes CASSQVGLSPDTQYF.

DNA for the CDR3: TGTGCCAGCAGTCCTCCGGGACTACTAACTCGAGATACGCAGTATTTT. Residues: CASSPPGLLTRDTQYF. This chain uses TRBV28 with TRBJ2-3, with TRBD2 matching 7 bases. CDR1 and CDR2 (germline): MDHEN, SYDVKM. The ends lost 5 bases at V and 5 bases at J; junction bases unmatched: 13. The CDR3 runs 16 residues.

The rearrangement joins TRBV5-4 to TRBJ2-3; D is unclear. CDR1 is SGHNT and CDR2 is YYREEE in the germline V gene (reference sequence). With 4 bases removed from V and 6 bases from J, the gap between germline ends came to 9 bases. The length of the CDR3 is 12 residues. CDR3 DNA: TGTGCCAGCAGCCCGGTCGGTGATACGCAGTATTTT. Its protein product is CASSPVGDTQYF.

The chain carries TRBV7-9 and TRBJ1-1; D perhaps matches TRBD1 (5 bases). The CDR3 length is 15 residues. Per germline, CDR1 SEHNR and CDR2 FQNEAQ (reference sequence). Trimming stripped 5 bases from V and 1 base from J, with 14 bases between. DNA for the CDR3: TGTGCCAGCAGCCCTCGTGGAGGGACGAACACTGAAGCTTTCTTT. It is translated as CASSPRGGTNTEAFF. Variable domain in full (rest from reference TRBV7-9 and TRBJ1-1): DTGVSQNPRHKITKRGQNVTFRCDPISEHNRLYWYRQTLGQGPEFLTYFQNEAQLEKSRLLSDRFSAERPKGSFSTLEIQRTEQGDSAMYLCASSPRGGTNTEAFFGQGTRLTVV.

For the CDR3, the DNA is TGTGCCAGTAGTATAGACGCAGGGGGCACTGAAGCTTTCTTT. Protein sequence: CASSIDAGGTEAFF. The chain joins TRBV19 to TRBJ1-1; 7 nucleotides agree with TRBD1. V shed 0 bases, J shed 4 bases, and the junction held 2 bases outside the gene matches. The CDR3 extends over 14 amino acids. Germline CDR1 reads LNHDA; CDR2 reads SQIVND (reference sequence). Full variable domain (missing parts from reference TRBV19 and TRBJ1-1): DGGITQSPKYLFRKEGQNVTLSCEQNLNHDAMYWYRQDPGQGLRLIYYSQIVNDFQKGDIAEGYSVSREKKESFPLTVTSAQKNPTAFYLCASSIDAGGTEAFFGQGTRLTVV.

This chain joins TRBV5-1 and TRBJ2-7; 7 bases line up with TRBD2. The germline V gene encodes CDR1 SGHRS and CDR2 YFSETQ. The CDR3 is made up of 16 amino acids. The J segment lost 0 bases and the V segment lost 3 bases, leaving 9 bases of the junction unmatched. The CDR3 spells CASSSEGGSLSYEQYF. The CDR3 nucleotides read TGCGCCAGCAGCTCCGAGGGCGGGAGCCTCTCCTACGAGCAGTACTTC. The variable domain in full, with the rest retrieved from reference TRBV5-1 and TRBJ2-7, is KAGVTQTPRYLIKTRGQQVTLSCSPISGHRSVSWYQQTPGQGLQFLFEYFSETQRNKGNFPGRFSGRQFSNSRSEMNVSTLELGDSALYLCASSSEGGSLSYEQYFGPGTRLTVT.

This chain uses TRBV10-3 with TRBJ2-1; 12 bases agree with TRBD2. The CDR3 is 13 amino acids. After removal of 10 bases from V and 8 bases from J, the junction contained 6 bases not matched to a gene. Germline V lookup: CDR1 ENHRY, CDR2 SYGVKD. The CDR3 DNA reads as TGTGCCACGACTAGCGGGAGTAGAGATGAGCAGTTCTTC. Its protein product is CATTSGSRDEQFF.

The chain has TRBV10-2 and TRBJ1-2, with D tentatively TRBD1 (5 bases). Trimming cost V 2 bases and J 5 bases, with 6 bases left between them. The CDR3 is 12 amino acids. CDR1 is WSHSY, CDR2 SAAADI, per germline. CDR3 protein: CASSEQGYGYTF. CDR3 nucleotides: TGCGCCAGCAGTGAGCAGGGATATGGCTACACCTTC.

V gene TRBV5-1 combines with J gene TRBJ2-1; 7 positions match TRBD2. V lost 4 bases to trimming and J lost 4 bases; unmatched junction nucleotides: 8. This CDR3 spans 15 amino acids. Germline V gene data show CDR1 as SGHRS and CDR2 as YFSETQ. The CDR3 protein is CASSPGLVPYNEQFF. CDR3 nucleotides: TGCGCCAGCAGCCCCGGACTAGTTCCGTACAATGAGCAGTTCTTC.

This clone appeared a single time. The chain's CDR3 is CASSTPGTGIYEQYF. The CDR3 nucleotides are TGTGCCAGCAGTACCCCCGGGACAGGGATCTACGAGCAGTACTTC. The rearrangement links TRBV6-1 to TRBJ2-7; 9 bases are a match to TRBD1. V gave up 5 bases and J gave up 3 bases; unmatched junction bases: 8. Germline lookup yields CDR1 MNHNS and CDR2 SASEGT. This CDR3 contains 15 residues.

This chain links TRBV28 with TRBJ1-2; 9 positions match TRBD1. CDR1 and CDR2 from the germline V gene are MDHEN and SYDVKM. V dropped 3 bases and J dropped 5; count of bases not matched to a gene: 13. CDR3 size: 17 residues. The CDR3 here is CASSLGQGGFGGYGYTF. CDR3 nucleotides: TGTGCCAGCAGTTTGGGACAGGGAGGGTTTGGGGGGTATGGCTACACCTTC.

This clone was recorded once. CDR3 DNA: TGCGCCAGCAGCAGACTCATGAACACTGAAGCTTTCTTT. Its protein product is CASSRLMNTEAFF. The chain uses TRBV5-1 and TRBJ1-1, with no clear D. This CDR3 contains 13 residues. Trimming took off 4 bases at V and 0 bases at J, with 7 bases between the two ends. Germline-derived CDR1 and CDR2 are SGHRS and YFSETQ.

The chain joins TRBV6-5 to TRBJ1-6; tentatively, D is TRBD1 (6 bases). Germline CDR1 reads MNHEY; CDR2 reads SVGAGI. This CDR3 has 13 amino acids. Trimming pared 2 bases from V and 9 bases from J, leaving 8 bases between. The DNA for the CDR3 is TGTGCCAGCAGTTACGAGACAGGTTCACCCCTCCACTTT. Translated, it gives CASSYETGSPLHF.

The chain couples TRBV6-5 to TRBJ2-2; D not certain. This CDR3 comprises 16 residues. Between the trimmed V and J ends, which lost 2 bases and 6 bases, there was a span of 16 bases. Per germline, CDR1 MNHEY and CDR2 SVGAGI. The CDR3 DNA sequence: TGTGCCAGCAGTTACAAACCTTTACCCGACTCCGGGGAGCTGTTTTTT. Its translation is CASSYKPLPDSGELFF.

This chain connects TRBV28 to TRBJ2-2; 8 nucleotides align to TRBD1. This CDR3 region has 18 residues. CDR1 and CDR2 (germline): MDHEN, SYDVKM. V lost 4 bases, J lost 6 bases, and 16 bases stayed unmatched. CDR3 region: CASSYSDPGQVGAGELFF. CDR3 DNA: TGTGCCAGCAGTTATTCTGATCCGGGACAGGTTGGGGCCGGGGAGCTGTTTTTT.

CDR3 amino acids: CASSLEGNEQFF. In DNA, the CDR3 is TGCGCCAGCAGCTTGGAGGGGAATGAGCAGTTCTTC. This chain joins TRBV5-1 and TRBJ2-1, with D possibly matching TRBD1 (5 bases). In germline, CDR1 is SGHRS, CDR2 YFSETQ. The CDR3 covers 12 residues. The V end was cut by 0 bases, the J end by 7 bases, with 5 bases between.

The rearrangement uses TRBV10-2 and TRBJ2-7; D gene ambiguous. V lost 6 bases, J lost 1 base, and 19 bases lay in between. The CDR3 is made up of 16 amino acids. The germline gives CDR1 WSHSY, CDR2 SAAADI. The CDR3 nucleotides read TGCGCCAGCAGACAAGAGGTAGCTTTTGGGTCCTACGAGCAGTACTTC. Protein sequence: CASRQEVAFGSYEQYF.